This passage covers 22 T cell receptor beta chains from one sample sequenced in a study of blood T cell repertoires in COVID-19. Method: immunoSEQ multiplex PCR; TCRdb's copy keeps in-frame clones and lacks some. Here the sample spans around 71,000 clones, more than 70% being singletons. The sample taken for sequencing was peripheral blood. The receptor set was obtained from a man aged 80 or over with acute or convalescent COVID-19.

The chain is built from TRBV11-3 and TRBJ2-5, with TRBD1 matching 10 bases. CDR3 length equals 16 residues. Germline V gives CDR1 SGHNT, CDR2 YENEEA. Losses at the gene ends were 5 bases for V and 4 bases for J; bases not matched to a gene: 10. The CDR3 protein is CASSARTGGGGETQYF. The CDR3 nucleotides read TGTGCCAGCAGCGCCCGGACAGGGGGTGGGGGAGAGACCCAGTACTTC.

The DNA for the CDR3 is TGTGCCAGCAGCTTCGGGAAGTACGGTCGCTCCTACGAGCAGTACTTC. Protein: CASSFGKYGRSYEQYF. V gene TRBV11-1 combines with J gene TRBJ2-7, with D tentatively TRBD2 (5 bases). Trimming stripped 3 bases from V and 0 bases from J, with 15 bases between. Per germline, CDR1 SGHAT and CDR2 FQDESV (reference sequence). CDR3 length: 16 residues.

The gene calls are TRBV6-2 or TRBV6-3 and TRBJ2-7; TRBD2 is a possible D gene (6 bases). The CDR3 is made up of 14 amino acids. V shed 3 bases and J shed 4 bases, with 13 bases lying between them. CDR1 and CDR2 (germline): MNHEY, SVGEGT. In nucleotides, the CDR3 is TGTGCCAGCAGTTATAGTAGACTAGGTTACGAGCAGTACTTC. Its translation is CASSYSRLGYEQYF.

The CDR3 DNA reads as TGTGCCAGCAGTGAGAGTCGATCCGAGACCCAGTACTTC. This sequence encodes CASSESRSETQYF. The chain is built from TRBV6-1 and TRBJ2-5; D not resolved. The CDR3 contains 13 residues. CDR1 is MNHNS, CDR2 SASEGT, per germline. V was pared by 3 bases and J by 5 bases, with 10 bases between.

In this sample, this clone turned up once. The V call is TRBV5-1, the J call TRBJ1-2; no clear D. V dropped 0 bases and J dropped 1 base, with 7 bases sitting between them. The CDR3 is made up of 14 amino acids. Germline CDR1 and CDR2: SGHRS and YFSETQ. CDR3 sequence reads: CASSLAGGNYGYTF. The DNA for the CDR3 is TGCGCCAGCAGCTTGGCCGGCGGTAACTATGGCTACACCTTC.

This chain uses TRBV29-1 with TRBJ2-1; 9 nucleotides agree with TRBD2. V trimming: 5 bases; J trimming: 4 bases; junction bases outside the gene matches: 6. CDR3 length: 14 residues. Per germline, CDR1 SQVTM and CDR2 ANQGSEA. The CDR3 region is CSVLLGLAYNEQFF. The CDR3 nucleotides read TGCAGCGTTCTGTTGGGACTAGCTTACAATGAGCAGTTCTTC.

This rearrangement joins TRBV18 to TRBJ1-2; 11 nucleotides align to TRBD1. J was trimmed by 8 bases and V by 2 bases; bases with no gene match: 4. CDR3 length equals 14 residues. Germline V gives CDR1 KGHSH, CDR2 LQKENI. Written as DNA, the CDR3 is TGTGCCAGCTCACCAGGGACAGGGGGGCAAGGCTACACCTTC. Translation gives CASSPGTGGQGYTF.

The CDR3: CASSLLDSGALEQYF. The CDR3 coding sequence is TGTGCCAGCAGCCTCTTGGACAGCGGAGCCCTCGAGCAGTACTTC. The rearrangement links TRBV7-2 to TRBJ2-7; D may be TRBD1 (6 bases). Germline CDR1 is SGHTA and CDR2 is FQGNSA. V was pared by 5 bases and J by 6 bases, with 20 bases between. There are 15 residues in the CDR3.

The J gene is TRBJ1-1, the V gene TRBV5-5; TRBD1 aligns across 10 bases. CDR1 and CDR2 from the germline V gene are SGHKS and YYEKEE (reference sequence). The CDR3 runs to 15 residues. V lost 5 bases and J lost 5; bases outside the gene matches: 9. The CDR3 here is CASSRPDRGDTEAFF. Here the CDR3 DNA reads TGTGCCAGCAGTCGCCCGGACAGGGGGGATACTGAAGCTTTCTTT.

This clone was recorded once. The chain employs TRBV9 and TRBJ2-7, with TRBD1 matching 8 bases. After removal of 0 bases from V and 6 bases from J, the junction contained 5 bases not matched to a gene. The CDR3 has 14 amino acids. CDR1 and CDR2 (germline): SGDLS, YYNGEE. As DNA, the CDR3 is TGTGCCAGCAGCGTAGGCAGGGGGCTTGGCGAGCAGTACTTC. Amino acids: CASSVGRGLGEQYF.

The CDR3 nucleotides are TGTGCCAGTAGTATAGGCGGACAGGCGCCCCAAGAGACCCAGTACTTC. It yields the protein CASSIGGQAPQETQYF. This chain connects TRBV19 to TRBJ2-5; 7 nucleotides align to TRBD1. The CDR3 runs to 16 residues. V lost 1 base and J lost 1; bases outside the gene matches: 6. The germline CDR1 and CDR2 sequences are LNHDA and SQIVND (reference sequence).

This chain connects TRBV7-2 to TRBJ2-4; TRBD2 matches at 10 bases. CDR3 size: 17 residues. With 2 bases clipped from V and 1 base from J, the junction kept 5 bases outside the gene matches. Germline CDR1 and CDR2: SGHTA and FQGNSA. CDR3 coding DNA: TGTGCCAGCAGCTTATTCAGCGGGGGGGCCGCCAAAAACATTCAGTACTTC. Translating it yields CASSLFSGGAAKNIQYF. Variable domain in full (rest from reference TRBV7-2 and TRBJ2-4): GAGVSQSPSNKVTEKGKDVELRCDPISGHTALYWYRQSLGQGLEFLIYFQGNSAPDKSGLPSDRFSAERTGGSVSTLTIQRTQQEDSAVYLCASSLFSGGAAKNIQYFGAGTRLSVL.

This clone was detected once. This chain links TRBV7-3 with TRBJ2-1; tentative D call: TRBD1 (6 bases). Germline CDR1 SGHTA, CDR2 FQGTGA. Trimming cost V 5 bases and J 1 base, with 12 bases left between them. There are 15 residues in the CDR3. The CDR3 is CASSLEQGSYNEQFF. The CDR3 bases are TGTGCCAGCAGCCTAGAACAGGGTTCCTACAATGAGCAGTTCTTC.

V and J are TRBV27 and TRBJ1-5; D is possibly TRBD1 (5 bases). The germline gives CDR1 MNHEY, CDR2 SMNVEV (reference sequence). This CDR3 is 17 amino acids long. V was shortened by 4 bases and J by 4 bases, with 20 bases between the two germline ends. The CDR3 DNA reads TGTGCCAGCAGTTCCCTGATCGGGAGGGGACCTAATCAGCCCCAGCATTTT. It specifies CASSSLIGRGPNQPQHF.

The chain uses TRBV11-2 and TRBJ2-1; 15 bases are shared with TRBD2. The CDR3 has 15 residues. J lost 15 bases, V lost 3 bases, and 9 bases had no gene match. CDR1 is SGHAT, CDR2 FQNNGV, per germline. The CDR3 region is CASSFWTSGGAWPFF. CDR3 nucleotide sequence: TGTGCCAGCAGCTTTTGGACTAGCGGGGGGGCTTGGCCGTTCTTC.

The V gene is TRBV5-1, the J gene TRBJ2-2; D possibly corresponds to TRBD2 (5 bases). Trimming shortened V by 2 bases and J by 3 bases, and 8 bases separated the two germline ends. CDR1 and CDR2 from the germline V gene are SGHRS and YFSETQ. CDR3 length equals 14 residues. The CDR3 region is CASSFTADTGELFF. Here the CDR3 DNA reads TGCGCCAGCAGCTTTACAGCGGACACCGGGGAGCTGTTTTTT.

The chain links TRBV19 to TRBJ2-7, with D possibly matching TRBD1 (6 bases). Trimming took 0 bases from V and 1 from J, leaving 13 bases between them. Germline V gene data show CDR1 as LNHDA and CDR2 as SQIVND (reference sequence). The CDR3 is made up of 16 amino acids. CDR3 loop: CASSIENRVPSYEQYF. The CDR3 DNA is TGTGCCAGTAGTATAGAGAACAGGGTGCCATCCTACGAGCAGTACTTC. Full variable domain (remainder filled in from reference TRBV19 and TRBJ2-7): DGGITQSPKYLFRKEGQNVTLSCEQNLNHDAMYWYRQDPGQGLRLIYYSQIVNDFQKGDIAEGYSVSREKKESFPLTVTSAQKNPTAFYLCASSIENRVPSYEQYFGPGTRLTVT.

The chain uses TRBV27 and TRBJ1-6; D is ambiguous. The V end lost 6 bases, the J end lost 9 bases, and 15 bases lay between the germline ends. The CDR3 has 14 residues. Germline V lookup: CDR1 MNHEY, CDR2 SMNVEV (reference sequence). This CDR3 is CASSSIGYASPLHF. Here the CDR3 DNA reads TGTGCCAGCAGCTCCATCGGGTACGCTTCACCCCTCCACTTT.

The DNA for the CDR3 is TGTGCCAGCAGTGAAGTCCTTAGCGGGGGAAGCACAGATACGCAGTATTTT. Translated, it gives CASSEVLSGGSTDTQYF. The chain couples TRBV6-1 to TRBJ2-3; 9 nucleotides align to TRBD2. The junction had 5 bases not matched to a gene; V was cut back by 1 base and J by 0 bases. Germline CDR1 MNHNS, CDR2 SASEGT. CDR3 size: 17 residues.

J is TRBJ2-7 and V is TRBV11-2, with 9 bases matching TRBD1. The CDR3 sequence is 16 residues long. V lost 1 base, J lost 3 bases, and 7 bases stayed unmatched. Per the germline V gene, CDR1 is SGHAT and CDR2 is FQNNGV. The CDR3 protein is CASSLAPTGGGYEQYF. The CDR3 DNA reads as TGTGCCAGCAGCTTAGCCCCGACAGGGGGAGGCTACGAGCAGTACTTC.

The chain joins TRBV19 to TRBJ1-2; 9 bases map to TRBD1. The J segment lost 7 bases and the V segment lost 6 bases, leaving 6 bases of the junction unmatched. The CDR3 contains 13 residues. In germline, CDR1 is LNHDA, CDR2 SQIVND (reference sequence). The CDR3 loop reads CASRQGALTGYTF. The CDR3 nucleotides read TGTGCCAGTAGACAGGGGGCATTGACTGGCTACACCTTC.

The chain joins TRBV6-2 or TRBV6-3 to TRBJ2-5; 7 bases fit TRBD1. Germline V lookup: CDR1 MNHEY, CDR2 SVGEGT. CDR3 size: 14 residues. V lost 4 bases and J lost 5; bases outside the gene matches: 7. The CDR3 sequence is CASSSVGGGETQYF. Here the CDR3 DNA reads TGTGCCAGCAGTTCGGTAGGGGGCGGGGAGACCCAGTACTTC.